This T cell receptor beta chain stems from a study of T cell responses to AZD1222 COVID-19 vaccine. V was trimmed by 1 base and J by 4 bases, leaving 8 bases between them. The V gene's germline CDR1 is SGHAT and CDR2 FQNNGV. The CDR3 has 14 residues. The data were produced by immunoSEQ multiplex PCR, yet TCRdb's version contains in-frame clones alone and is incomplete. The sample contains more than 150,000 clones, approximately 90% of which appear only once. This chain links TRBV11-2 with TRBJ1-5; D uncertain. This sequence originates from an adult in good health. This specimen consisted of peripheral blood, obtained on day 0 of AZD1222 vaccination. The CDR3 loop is CASSLGVGNQPQHF. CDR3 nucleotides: TGTGCCAGCAGCTTAGGGGTAGGGAATCAGCCCCAGCATTTT.